Presented here are 5 T cell receptor beta chains from one specimen sequenced in a study of blood T cells in healthy people across ages. For the second PCR, which ran for about 7 to 12 cycles, a sample-barcoded 5' primer and a J-beta primer mix were used. MiXCR was run by TCRdb on the 5' RACE reads, yielding one entry per CDR3 protein. Among about 780,000 distinct CDR3 sequences, less than 60% were seen once, and the ten largest hold about a sixth. Sequencing input: blood. Every receptor here comes from a man of 80 years or more in good health.

Comments on this clonotype: Since a much larger clone is just one base distant, this may be a read error. The CDR3 loop is CVSSISSVTVQFF. The CDR3 DNA reads as TGTGTCAGCAGCATTTCTAGCGTCACGGTACAGTTCTTC. This rearrangement joins TRBV7-8 to TRBJ2-1; maybe TRBD2 (6 bases). CDR3 length: 13 residues. Germline V gene lookup returns CDR1 SGHVS and CDR2 FQNEAQ.

This chain uses TRBV11-3 with TRBJ2-5; TRBD1 matches 12 bases. J lost 11 bases, V lost 5 bases, and 12 bases had no gene match. Looked up from germline, CDR1 is SGHNT and CDR2 is YENEEA. The CDR3 spans 15 residues. CDR3 bases: TGTGCCAGCAGCCAACCGGGACAGGGGGCCTACAAGCAGTACTTC. This encodes CASSQPGQGAYKQYF.

The chain carries TRBV7-2 and TRBJ2-4; 8 bases map to TRBD2. Germline V gives CDR1 SGHTA, CDR2 FQGNSA. This CDR3 is 14 amino acids long. Trimming cost V 2 bases and J 9 bases; bases outside gene matches: 6. CDR3 sequence reads: CASSLTGRAGIQYF. The CDR3 coding sequence is TGTGCCAGCAGCTTAACCGGGAGGGCCGGCATTCAGTACTTC.

The V and J genes are TRBV5-5 and TRBJ2-5; no firm D call. This CDR3 is 15 amino acids long. V lost 1 base to trimming and J lost 5 bases, with 15 bases between them. Looked up from germline, CDR1 is SGHKS and CDR2 is YYEKEE (reference sequence). In DNA, the CDR3 is TGTGCCAGCAGCTTGATAGGCCAGGAAGACGAGACCCAGTACTTC. Amino acid sequence: CASSLIGQEDETQYF.

This rearrangement joins TRBV3-1 to TRBJ1-2; D remains ambiguous. Germline V CDR1 and CDR2: LGHDT, YNNKEL (reference sequence). The V and J ends lost 1 base and 8 bases respectively, with 8 bases between them. This CDR3 has 12 amino acids. The CDR3 region is CASSQVAGGYTF. The CDR3 bases are TGTGCCAGCAGCCAAGTGGCGGGAGGCTACACCTTC. Combining the CDR3 with reference TRBV3-1 and TRBJ1-2 gives the whole variable domain DTAVSQTPKYLVTQMGNDKSIKCEQNLGHDTMYWYKQDSKKFLKIMFSYNNKELIINETVPNRFSPKSPDKAHLNLHINSLELGDSAVYFCASSQVAGGYTFGSGTRLTVV.